A selection of T cell receptor beta chains follows, all from one sample in a study of long-term antiretroviral therapy in people with HIV. The assay was immunoSEQ multiplex PCR, and TCRdb's table has in-frame clones only and misses some. This sample yields 17,000 or so clones, of which about 78% are seen a single time; approximately 13% belongs to the top ten. The sample was unsorted PBMCs, taken about 3.2 years after starting antiretroviral therapy. These receptors originate from a woman aged 40 to 50 with HIV. Each CDR3 is given with its conserved first and last residue. Expanded clones are given a class, and other clones once, few, many or no size at all.

TRBJ1-6,few,TRBV5-1,CASSLGDSRYNSPLHF
TRBJ2-5,-,TRBV11-3,CASSLVSAPRQGCQETQYF
TRBJ1-6,-,TRBV5-6,CASSLDRLSNSPLHF
TRBJ1-5,few,TRBV21-1,CASSKGTGYYSNQPQHF
TRBJ1-3,-,TRBV11-3,CASSLGDRGRAGNTIYF
TRBJ1-2,-,TRBV4-1,CASSQGGQGRYGYTF
TRBJ2-5,-,TRBV11-2,CASSSWTGAETQYF
TRBJ1-5,once,TRBV7-8,CASSSEIAGNQPQHF
TRBJ1-2,-,TRBV6-5,CASSYSRGSYGYTF
TRBJ2-7,once,TRBV30,CAWAKGGGILYEQYF
TRBJ2-5,-,TRBV7-7,CASSLGGLAGEETQYF
TRBJ2-2,-,TRBV5-5,CASSLIGPASGGELFF
TRBJ2-3,-,TRBV5-6,CASSFSGKDTQYF